Here is one T cell receptor beta chain with its context. Its target is unknown. Clones were read by immunoSEQ multiplex PCR, and TCRdb kept only the in-frame ones, dropping some. The sample has around 110,000 clones, 65% to 85% seen once. This sample is drawn from a study of T cell responses to AZD1222 COVID-19 vaccine. Findings and limits, study-wide: With two AZD1222 doses given, Spike-specific TCR breadth and depth both rose. There were vaccine-associated CD4 TCRs across spike, dominant at 160-218 and 743-854. Sampled repertoires all dated from after the peak T cell response. Clonal diversity was possibly underestimated, and the donors were mostly white British, with more females.

This CDR3 comprises 14 residues. Looked up from germline, CDR1 is SGDLS and CDR2 is YYNGEE. V lost 10 bases, J lost 4 bases, and 18 bases lay in between. This material consisted of peripheral blood, taken on day 0 of AZD1222 vaccination. V gene TRBV9 combines with J gene TRBJ2-1; D could derive from TRBD1 or TRBD2 (5 bases each). The TCR sequence derives from an adult in good health. In DNA form, the CDR3 reads TGTGCCCCACCTCTAGGCAGGGAGTACAATGAGCAGTTCTTC. Its protein is CAPPLGREYNEQFF.